The 18 T cell receptor beta chains below all came from one sample that was sequenced in a study of T-cell memory formation after mild COVID-19. TCRdb re-derived calls from the 5' RACE reads in MiXCR, one entry per CDR3 protein. In the table there are about 280,000 distinct CDR3 sequences, approximately 8% of which are singletons. What was sequenced was PBMCs or a T cell subset sorted from them (not recorded which). These receptors originate from a man aged 18 to 30 who had mild COVID-19 (a few samples of this study predate the infection). Cell type and time point are not known.

This clonotype was picked up a small number of times. The chain has TRBV12-3 or TRBV12-4 and TRBJ1-4, with D perhaps TRBD1 (5 bases). V dropped 2 bases and J dropped 6 bases, with 10 bases sitting between them. CDR3 length: 14 amino acids. As DNA, the CDR3 is TGTGCCAGCAGTTTACACAGGTTCCATGAAAAACTGTTTTTT. It specifies CASSLHRFHEKLFF.

This clonotype was seen a few times. The V and J genes are TRBV18 and TRBJ2-3; D tentatively fits TRBD1 or TRBD2 (5 bases each). CDR3 size: 14 residues. The V gene's germline CDR1 is KGHSH and CDR2 LQKENI. V was shortened by 2 bases and J by 4 bases, with 10 bases between the two germline ends. The CDR3 sequence is CASSPTMGADTQYF. DNA of the CDR3: TGTGCCAGCTCACCAACAATGGGGGCAGATACGCAGTATTTT.

The gene calls are TRBV9 and TRBJ2-7; D remains ambiguous. Germline CDR1 is SGDLS and CDR2 is YYNGEE. The V end lost 0 bases, the J end lost 6 bases, and 13 bases lay between the germline ends. CDR3 size: 14 residues. The CDR3 loop is CASSVDSLRAEQYF. DNA for the CDR3: TGTGCCAGCAGCGTAGATAGCCTGCGCGCCGAGCAGTACTTC.

The chain links TRBV12-3 or TRBV12-4 to TRBJ2-7, with 9 bases matching TRBD1. This CDR3 comprises 18 residues. V dropped 5 bases and J dropped 2; count of bases not matched to a gene: 16. This CDR3 reads CASSLHLGTGGEPYEQYF. The CDR3 DNA sequence: TGTGCCAGCAGTCTCCACTTGGGTACAGGGGGCGAGCCCTACGAGCAGTACTTC.

V usage is TRBV28 and J usage is TRBJ2-7; a weak D match, TRBD2 (6 bases). Germline V CDR1 and CDR2: MDHEN, SYDVKM. V was cut by 7 bases and J by 2 bases, with 9 bases left in between. This CDR3 comprises 12 residues. The CDR3 sequence is CASTGGPYEQYF. CDR3 bases: TGTGCCAGCACCGGGGGTCCCTACGAGCAGTACTTC.

This clonotype was counted a few times. The chain couples TRBV20-1 to TRBJ1-2, with D perhaps matching TRBD1 (5 bases). V gave up 2 bases and J gave up 1 base, with 11 bases separating them. The germline V gene encodes CDR1 DFQATT and CDR2 SNEGSKA (reference sequence). The CDR3 covers 14 residues. In DNA form, the CDR3 reads TGCAGTGCTAGAAACCAGGGTGATAACTATGGCTACACCTTC. Amino acids: CSARNQGDNYGYTF.

The DNA of the CDR3 is TGTGCCACCAGCAGAGATTTCCTCGGAGCTTTCTTT. Translation gives CATSRDFLGAFF. The chain carries TRBV15 and TRBJ1-1, with D unresolved. The CDR3 spans 12 residues. Germline V gives CDR1 LNHNV, CDR2 YYDKDF (reference sequence). With 0 bases removed from V and 10 bases from J, the gap between germline ends came to 9 bases.

CDR3 DNA sequence: TGTGCCAGCAGTAGACAGGGGGAAGGCTACACCTTC. Translation: CASSRQGEGYTF. This rearrangement joins TRBV2 to TRBJ1-2; 9 bases are a match to TRBD1. Germline V gene data show CDR1 as SNHLY and CDR2 as FYNNEI. The CDR3 covers 12 residues. V shed 5 bases, J shed 8 bases, and the junction held 3 bases outside the gene matches.

This clonotype showed up just a few times. The genes are TRBV11-2 and TRBJ2-7; D possibly corresponds to TRBD1 (5 bases). Germline V lookup: CDR1 SGHAT, CDR2 FQNNGV. V was cut by 0 bases and J by 1 base, with 13 bases left in between. The CDR3 loop spans 16 amino acids. The CDR3 region is CASSLDFGQGSYEQYF. As DNA, the CDR3 is TGTGCCAGCAGCTTAGATTTTGGCCAGGGATCCTACGAGCAGTACTTC.

This clonotype was picked up a small number of times. CDR3 sequence: CASSNGTSRYEQYV. The DNA for the CDR3 is TGTGCCAGCAGCAACGGGACTAGCCGGTACGAGCAGTACGTC. The chain has TRBV7-3 and TRBJ2-7; 9 bases fit TRBD2. The length of the CDR3 is 14 residues. Unmatched junction bases numbered 6, after V lost 5 bases and J lost 4 bases. The germline V gene has CDR1 SGHTA and CDR2 FQGTGA.

Many counts were recorded for this clonotype. The V call is TRBV7-2, the J call TRBJ1-4; D may be TRBD1 (5 bases). CDR3 length: 14 amino acids. Trimming shortened V by 3 bases and J by 7 bases, and 12 bases separated the two germline ends. Germline V CDR1 and CDR2: SGHTA, FQGNSA. CDR3 in amino acids: CASSFDGQGEKLFF. CDR3 in DNA: TGTGCCAGCAGCTTCGACGGCCAGGGTGAAAAACTGTTTTTT. Using reference TRBV7-2 and TRBJ1-4 for the parts outside the CDR3, the full variable domain is GAGVSQSPSNKVTEKGKDVELRCDPISGHTALYWYRQSLGQGLEFLIYFQGNSAPDKSGLPSDRFSAERTGGSVSTLTIQRTQQEDSAVYLCASSFDGQGEKLFFGSGTQLSVL.

The rearrangement links TRBV7-8 to TRBJ1-2; the D gene is possibly TRBD1 (5 bases). V gave up 2 bases and J gave up 4 bases, with 8 bases separating them. Germline assignment: CDR1 SGHVS and CDR2 FQNEAQ. The length of the CDR3 is 13 residues. As DNA, the CDR3 is TGTGCCAGCAGCTTACTGACAGTCTATGGCTACACCTTC. Its protein is CASSLLTVYGYTF.

The table lists this clonotype with a few counts. This rearrangement joins TRBV14 to TRBJ2-2; D may be TRBD1 or TRBD2 (6 bases each). The V end was cut by 1 base, the J end by 4 bases, with 10 bases between. The CDR3 has 15 residues. The germline CDR1 and CDR2 sequences are SGHDN and FVKESK. The CDR3 sequence is CASSQVGGGTGELFF. The CDR3 region has the DNA TGTGCCAGCAGCCAAGTGGGGGGCGGCACCGGGGAGCTGTTTTTT.

V and J are TRBV6-6 and TRBJ2-3; tentatively, D is TRBD2 (5 bases). Trimming stripped 5 bases from V and 4 bases from J, with 16 bases between. Per the germline V gene, CDR1 is MNHNY and CDR2 is SVGAGI (reference sequence). CDR3 length equals 15 residues. CDR3 sequence (DNA): TGTGCCAGCAGTCCTCACCCGGGGAGCGCAGATACGCAGTATTTT. Translated, it gives CASSPHPGSADTQYF.

This clonotype was seen many times. The chain employs TRBV7-6 and TRBJ2-3; 10 positions match TRBD1. With V trimmed by 2 bases and J by 4 bases, 6 bases remained unmatched. The CDR3 loop spans 16 amino acids. Germline CDR1 and CDR2: SGHVS and FNYEAQ. The CDR3 is CASSLSGTGVADTQYF. The DNA of the CDR3 is TGTGCCAGCAGCTTATCGGGGACAGGGGTGGCAGATACGCAGTATTTT.

This clonotype has ten or more counts. The chain combines TRBV5-1 with TRBJ2-4, with D possibly called TRBD1 or TRBD2 (5 bases each). The germline V gene has CDR1 SGHRS and CDR2 YFSETQ. The CDR3 has 16 residues. V shed 3 bases and J shed 0 bases, with 13 bases lying between them. CDR3 sequence reads: CASSWKTGLAKNIQYF. Written as DNA, the CDR3 is TGCGCCAGCAGCTGGAAAACGGGGCTAGCCAAAAACATTCAGTACTTC.

The rearrangement links TRBV6-5 to TRBJ2-2, with 14 bases matching TRBD2. CDR3 length: 15 amino acids. Trimming removed 6 bases from V and 5 bases from J; junction bases left unmatched: 2. The V gene's germline CDR1 is MNHEY and CDR2 SVGAGI. The CDR3 DNA follows: TGTGCCAGCAGCCGGACTAGCGGGGGGACCGGGGAGCTGTTTTTT. Translating gives CASSRTSGGTGELFF.

The chain carries TRBV5-1 and TRBJ1-2; a possible D gene is TRBD1 (5 bases). Germline CDR1 reads SGHRS; CDR2 reads YFSETQ. V lost 0 bases and J lost 8, with 14 bases in between. There are 14 residues in the CDR3. The CDR3 sequence: CASSLAGGPEGYTF. The CDR3 nucleotides are TGCGCCAGCAGCTTGGCCGGGGGACCCGAGGGCTACACCTTC. The complete variable domain, with remaining parts taken from reference TRBV5-1 and TRBJ1-2, reads KAGVTQTPRYLIKTRGQQVTLSCSPISGHRSVSWYQQTPGQGLQFLFEYFSETQRNKGNFPGRFSGRQFSNSRSEMNVSTLELGDSALYLCASSLAGGPEGYTFGSGTRLTVV.